A selection of T cell receptor beta chains follows, all from one sample in a study of blood T cell repertoires in COVID-19. Data came from immunoSEQ multiplex PCR; TCRdb stores just in-frame clones and leaves some out. The sample holds about 400,000 clones, approximately 90% seen once. What was sequenced was peripheral blood. These receptors were collected from a woman in her thirties with acute or convalescent COVID-19. Each CDR3 is given with its conserved first and last residue. D genes are given only for firm matches. The size field is filled for only some rows; it gives once, few, many or a size class.

j_call | d_call | clone_size | v_call | cdr3_nt | cdr3_aa
TRBJ2-2 | TRBD2 | - | TRBV2 | TGTGCCAGCAAACCTAGCGGGCAAACCGGGGAGCTGTTTTTT | CASKPSGQTGELFF
TRBJ1-1 | - | - | TRBV7-2 | TGTGCCAGCAGCTTAAGGGGATCCATGAACACTGAAGCTTTCTTT | CASSLRGSMNTEAFF
TRBJ2-2 | TRBD1 | - | TRBV18 | TGTGCCAGCTCACCACGGGGACAGGGAGCCGGGGAGCTGTTTTTT | CASSPRGQGAGELFF
TRBJ2-3 | - | - | TRBV5-1 | TGCGCCAGCAGCCCACGGATGCAGGGGATTGAATTGATCACGCAGTATTTT | CASSPRMQGIELITQYF
TRBJ1-6 | TRBD1 | - | TRBV7-3 | TGTGCCAGCGCGACAGGGGATTTGAATTCACCCCTCCACTTT | CASATGDLNSPLHF
TRBJ1-1 | - | - | TRBV28 | TGTGCCAGCAGTTTCTCCAGGGGCGGAGGAGCTTTCTTT | CASSFSRGGGAFF
TRBJ2-1 | TRBD2 | - | TRBV4-2 | TGTGCCAGCAGCCAAGAATGGCGGGGGGGCAATGAGCAGTTCTTC | CASSQEWRGGNEQFF
TRBJ2-7 | - | - | TRBV27 | TGTGCCAGCAGTAATCGACAGGAGACCTCCTACGAGCAGTACTTC | CASSNRQETSYEQYF
TRBJ1-1 | TRBD1 | - | TRBV2 | TGTGCCAGCAGCGCCGGGACAGCCTACGGGGAAGCTTTCTTT | CASSAGTAYGEAFF
TRBJ1-6 | TRBD1 | - | TRBV5-1 | TGCGCCAGCACCCTCGCCGGGACAGGGGATAGATCACCCCTCCACTTT | CASTLAGTGDRSPLHF
TRBJ2-7 | - | - | TRBV9 | TGTGCCAGCAGCCCCCGGGACATGGACTACGAGCAGTACTTC | CASSPRDMDYEQYF
TRBJ1-1 | - | - | TRBV27 | TGTGCCAGCAGTTTCAGGGGAACCACTGAAGCTTTCTTT | CASSFRGTTEAFF
TRBJ2-3 | TRBD2 | - | TRBV3-1/TRBV3-2 | TGTGCCAGCAGACTAGCGGGGGGATCTACAGATACGCAGTATTTT | CASRLAGGSTDTQYF
TRBJ2-7 | - | once | TRBV6-5 | TGTGCCAGCGAGGCGGCCGCTAACTACGAGCAGTACTTC | CASEAAANYEQYF
TRBJ2-7 | - | - | TRBV25-1 | TGTGCCAGCAGTGGGCCGGGTGGCGAGCAGTACTTC | CASSGPGGEQYF
TRBJ1-1 | - | - | TRBV19 | TGTGCCAGTAGTATAGATCGGAGGGATGGGAACACTGAAGCTTTCTTT | CASSIDRRDGNTEAFF
TRBJ2-5 | TRBD1 | - | TRBV18 | TGTGCCAGCTCACCGACAGGGGATAGAGAGACCCAGTACTTC | CASSPTGDRETQYF
TRBJ2-7 | - | few | TRBV9 | TGTGCCAGCAGCGTAGACAGTGGAGGCTCCTACGAGCAGTACTTC | CASSVDSGGSYEQYF
TRBJ1-1 | - | - | TRBV15 | TGTGCCACCAGGCAAGCAGGGGAGACTGAAGCTTTCTTT | CATRQAGETEAFF
TRBJ2-6 | - | - | TRBV27 | TGTGCCAGCGGTCTAGGGGCCAACGTCCTGACTTTC | CASGLGANVLTF
TRBJ1-1 | - | - | TRBV2 | TGTGCCAGCAGTCTCCTGGGGGCAGGAACGAACACTGAAGCTTTCTTT | CASSLLGAGTNTEAFF
TRBJ2-5 | TRBD2 | - | TRBV13 | TGTGCCAGCAGCTTAAGGGGAGCACCGTTTAAGCGGGGAGCCCAAGAGACCCAGTACTTC | CASSLRGAPFKRGAQETQYF
TRBJ1-3 | - | - | TRBV24-1 | TGTGCCACCAGTGATTTGCTGCGGGGGAGCTCTGGAAACACCATATATTTT | CATSDLLRGSSGNTIYF
TRBJ2-5 | TRBD1 | - | TRBV5-1 | TGCGCCAGCAGCTGGGGGACAGGGAGAGAGACCCAGTACTTC | CASSWGTGRETQYF
TRBJ2-2 | TRBD1 | - | TRBV7-8 | TGTGCCAGCAGCATACCTTACCGGGACAGGGACTCAACAGGGACCGGGGAGCTGTTTTTT | CASSIPYRDRDSTGTGELFF
TRBJ1-1 | - | - | TRBV7-9 | TGTGCCACCCCTCAGGGGCAGCCTAACACTGAAGCTTTCTTT | CATPQGQPNTEAFF
TRBJ2-2 | TRBD2 | once | TRBV7-2 | TGTGCCAGCAGCTCTACTAGCGGGGGGGTATTCGGGGAGCTGTTTTTT | CASSSTSGGVFGELFF
TRBJ2-2 | TRBD2 | - | TRBV6-2/TRBV6-3 | TGTGCCAGCAGTCTCGGGACTAGCGGATCCGGGGAGCTGTTTTTT | CASSLGTSGSGELFF
TRBJ1-1 | - | few | TRBV7-3 | TGTGCCAGCAGCTCGGCCGGGGGGAGCACTGAAGCTTTCTTT | CASSSAGGSTEAFF
TRBJ2-3 | TRBD1 | - | TRBV30 | TGTGCCTGGAGCCCTCGGGACAGTTTATATTTT | CAWSPRDSLYF
TRBJ1-2 | TRBD1 | once | TRBV30 | TGTGCCTGGAGTGCCTCAACAGGGGGCTATGGCTACACCTTC | CAWSASTGGYGYTF
TRBJ2-3 | - | - | TRBV24-1 | TGTGCCACCAGTGCGGCAGGGGGGTACGCAGATACGCAGTATTTT | CATSAAGGYADTQYF
TRBJ2-3 | TRBD2 | - | TRBV11-2 | TGTGCCAGCAGCTTAAGAGTAACTAGCGGCCCAGATACGCAGTATTTT | CASSLRVTSGPDTQYF
TRBJ1-1 | - | - | TRBV5-5 | TGTGCCAGCAGCTTACGAAATGACGGGATTGTGGGCACTGAAGCTTTCTTT | CASSLRNDGIVGTEAFF
TRBJ2-7 | - | - | TRBV2 | TGTGCCAGCAGTGGGACATTCTCCTACGAGCAGTACTTC | CASSGTFSYEQYF
TRBJ1-2 | - | once | TRBV15 | TGTGCCACCAGCAGCGCTAACTATGGCTACACCTTC | CATSSANYGYTF
TRBJ1-6 | - | - | TRBV7-9 | TGTGCCAGCAGCTTTAGAATCCAGGGAGGTAATTCACCCCTCCACTTT | CASSFRIQGGNSPLHF
TRBJ1-2 | - | - | TRBV28 | TGTGCCAGCAGTTCCAACGGTAACTATGGCTACACCTTC | CASSSNGNYGYTF
TRBJ1-4 | - | - | TRBV6-4 | TGTGCCAGCAGTGACTCACAACCCCCGCGGGGGACATCCATCCTGTGGGCTGAAAAACTGTTTTTT | CASSDSQPPRGTSILWAEKLFF
TRBJ2-1 | - | - | TRBV6-1 | TGTGCCAGCAGTGACAGCGGGGAGCAGTTCTTC | CASSDSGEQFF
TRBJ2-6 | - | - | TRBV21-1 | TGTGCCAGCAGCAATACACAGCGGGCTGGGGCCAACGTCCTGACTTTC | CASSNTQRAGANVLTF
TRBJ2-1 | - | - | TRBV6-5 | TGTGCCAGCAAGGGGACCTACAATGAGCAGTTCTTC | CASKGTYNEQFF
TRBJ2-5 | TRBD2 | once | TRBV7-8 | TGTGCCAGCACCCCGGGACTAGCGGGGGGACAAGAGACCCAGTACTTC | CASTPGLAGGQETQYF
TRBJ2-7 | TRBD1 | - | TRBV6-6 | TGTGCCGCTTGGGGGGACAGGGTAGGCGAGCAGTACTTC | CAAWGDRVGEQYF
TRBJ2-5 | - | - | TRBV7-6 | TGTGCCAGCAGCTTAGGACAGCAAGAGACCCAGTACTTC | CASSLGQQETQYF
TRBJ2-3 | - | - | TRBV5-1 | TGCGCCAGCAGCTTGGTACCAGGGGAGGGTCGGGTGGATACGCAGTATTTT | CASSLVPGEGRVDTQYF
TRBJ1-2 | TRBD1 | once | TRBV28 | TGTGCCAGCATGGCCGATACAGGGGTTTATGGCTACACCTTC | CASMADTGVYGYTF
TRBJ2-7 | - | - | TRBV10-3 | TGTGCCATCAGTGAGATCAGGTCTTACGAGCAGTACTTC | CAISEIRSYEQYF
TRBJ1-5 | TRBD1 | - | TRBV2 | TGTGCCAGCAGCGCGGGACAGGTGGGCATAGGCAATCAGCCCCAGCATTTT | CASSAGQVGIGNQPQHF
TRBJ2-2 | TRBD1 | many | TRBV19 | TGTGCCAGTAGTGTCGGGACAGTCAACACCGGGGAGCTGTTTTTT | CASSVGTVNTGELFF
TRBJ1-6 | TRBD1 | few | TRBV9 | TGTGCCAGCAGGTCCCGGGACAGGGATTCACCCCTCCACTTT | CASRSRDRDSPLHF
TRBJ2-1 | TRBD2 | - | TRBV9 | TGTGCCAGCAGTGGAGCCAGCGGGGAGTACAATGAGCAGTTCTTC | CASSGASGEYNEQFF
TRBJ2-3 | - | - | TRBV2 | TGTGCCAGCAGTGAAGCGACTAGTTACGATACGCAGTATTTT | CASSEATSYDTQYF
TRBJ2-7 | TRBD1 | - | TRBV6-6 | TGTGCCAGCAGTTACGACAGGGGGAACGAGCAGTACTTC | CASSYDRGNEQYF
TRBJ1-5 | TRBD1 | - | TRBV7-8 | TGTGCCAGCAGCCCGCCGGACAGGGTTTCTCAGCCCCAGCATTTT | CASSPPDRVSQPQHF
TRBJ1-1 | TRBD1 | - | TRBV7-3 | TGTGCCAGCAGCTTGAACAGGGGGCGTGAAGCTTTCTTT | CASSLNRGREAFF
TRBJ2-1 | TRBD2 | once | TRBV28 | TGTGCCAGCATCAGGCGGGGGGGTGTAGGTGAGCAGTTCTTC | CASIRRGGVGEQFF
TRBJ1-1 | TRBD1 | - | TRBV3-1/TRBV3-2 | TGTGCCAGCAGCCAAGATGGGACAGCCGCGGACACTGAAGCTTTCTTT | CASSQDGTAADTEAFF
TRBJ2-3 | TRBD2 | - | TRBV29-1 | TGCAGCGTTGATGAGCGGGGGGGCATGGATACGCAGTATTTT | CSVDERGGMDTQYF
TRBJ1-1 | - | - | TRBV20-1 | TGCAGTGCTAGGGATTGGAGCCAAGCTTTCTTT | CSARDWSQAFF